This TCR beta chain was captured in a study of a mutant IDH1 vaccine in newly diagnosed glioma. The time point is: week 35, safety follow-up. Each dose of the vaccine consisted of 300 ug of mutant IDH1 20-mer peptide, with topical imiquimod. Astrocytomas found in donors were new, WHO grade 3 or 4, IDH1-mutant and ATRX-lost. In regard to this clone: Antigen: not known.

Profiling relied on immunoSEQ multiplex PCR, and the TCRdb table lists in-frame clones only, not all of them. The sample lists 30,000 to 40,000 clones, around 83% occurring once. Sequencing was performed on PBMCs, taken from a glioma patient whose treatment included an IDH1 peptide vaccine. The TCR sequence derives from a woman between 18 and 29 years old with glioma.

CDR3 loop: CASSSPAGEQYF. The CDR3 DNA reads as TGTGCCAGCAGCTCCCCGGCTGGCGAGCAGTACTTC. The V call is TRBV11-3, the J call TRBJ2-7, with D unclear. The ends were cut back, 4 bases at V and 6 bases at J, with 10 bases in the middle. This CDR3 is built from 12 residues. Per germline, CDR1 SGHNT and CDR2 YENEEA.